This TCR beta chain was obtained from a study of T cell responses to AZD1222 COVID-19 vaccine. Turning to the study itself: Both about-4-week and about-12-week second-dose recipients were combined.

Study results and caveats: Spike-wide vaccine-associated CD4 TCRs dominated at 160-218 and 743-854.

The CDR3 is 13 amino acids. V was cut by 4 bases and J by 7 bases, with 13 bases left in between. Germline V lookup: CDR1 MNHEY, CDR2 SVGAGI. As regards this clone: Its target is not known.

TCRdb keeps only in-frame clones here, not all; method: immunoSEQ multiplex PCR. The sample yields around 200,000 clones, about 91% seen once. Source: peripheral blood, taken on day 0 of AZD1222 vaccination. This sequence joins TRBV6-5 and TRBJ1-2; D gene unclear. The receptor's source is an adult in good health. The CDR3 DNA sequence: TGTGCCAGCAGTTTATCCCTCTCGGCTGGCTACACCTTC. It codes for CASSLSLSAGYTF.